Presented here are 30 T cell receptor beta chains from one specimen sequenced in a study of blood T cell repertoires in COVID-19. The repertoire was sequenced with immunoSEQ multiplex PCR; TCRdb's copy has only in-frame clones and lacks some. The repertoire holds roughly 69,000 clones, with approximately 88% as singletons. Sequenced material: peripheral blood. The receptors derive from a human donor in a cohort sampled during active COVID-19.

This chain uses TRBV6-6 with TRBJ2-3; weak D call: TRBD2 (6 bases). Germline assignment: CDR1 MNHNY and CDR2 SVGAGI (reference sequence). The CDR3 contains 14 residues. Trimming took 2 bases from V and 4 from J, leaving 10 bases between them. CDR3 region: CASSYPSGADTQYF. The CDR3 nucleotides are TGTGCCAGCAGTTACCCGTCGGGGGCAGATACGCAGTATTTT.

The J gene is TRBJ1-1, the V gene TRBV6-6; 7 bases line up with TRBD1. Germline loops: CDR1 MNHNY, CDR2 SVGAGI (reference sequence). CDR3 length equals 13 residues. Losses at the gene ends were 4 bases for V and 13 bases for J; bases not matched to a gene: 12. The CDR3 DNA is TGTGCCAGCAGTTCCGCAGGGGGGCAGAAAGGTTTCTTT. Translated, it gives CASSSAGGQKGFF.

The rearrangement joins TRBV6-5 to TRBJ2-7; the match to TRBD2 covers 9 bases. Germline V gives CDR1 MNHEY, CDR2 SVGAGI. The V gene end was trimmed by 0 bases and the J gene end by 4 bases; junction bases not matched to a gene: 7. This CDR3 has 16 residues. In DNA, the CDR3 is TGTGCCAGCAGTTACTCCCGGGCGGGAGGGCCGTACGAGCAGTACTTC. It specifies CASSYSRAGGPYEQYF.

For the CDR3, the DNA is TGTGCCAGCAGCTTACCGACAGGGGAGGAAAACACCATATATTTT. It yields the protein CASSLPTGEENTIYF. The V and J genes are TRBV13 and TRBJ1-3; 8 nucleotides align to TRBD1. V lost 2 bases to trimming and J lost 6 bases; unmatched junction nucleotides: 6. The CDR3 has 15 amino acids. The germline CDR1 and CDR2 sequences are PRHDT and FYEKMQ (reference sequence).

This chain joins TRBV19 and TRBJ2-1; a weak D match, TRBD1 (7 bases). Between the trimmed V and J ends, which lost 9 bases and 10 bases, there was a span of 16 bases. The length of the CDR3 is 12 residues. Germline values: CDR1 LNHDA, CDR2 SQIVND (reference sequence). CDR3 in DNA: TGTGCCAGCAGGGACAGCCGGGAGGAGCAGTTCTTC. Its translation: CASRDSREEQFF. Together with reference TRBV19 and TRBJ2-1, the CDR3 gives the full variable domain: DGGITQSPKYLFRKEGQNVTLSCEQNLNHDAMYWYRQDPGQGLRLIYYSQIVNDFQKGDIAEGYSVSREKKESFPLTVTSAQKNPTAFYLCASRDSREEQFFGPGTRLTVL.

This chain's CDR3 is CASSPRAGYNEQFF. CDR3 DNA sequence: TGTGCCAGCTCACCTCGAGCGGGTTACAATGAGCAGTTCTTC. The chain employs TRBV18 and TRBJ2-1, with a possible D match to TRBD2 (6 bases). The V gene's germline CDR1 is KGHSH and CDR2 LQKENI. Trimming left V 3 bases short and J 4 bases short, with 10 bases between. This CDR3 comprises 14 residues.

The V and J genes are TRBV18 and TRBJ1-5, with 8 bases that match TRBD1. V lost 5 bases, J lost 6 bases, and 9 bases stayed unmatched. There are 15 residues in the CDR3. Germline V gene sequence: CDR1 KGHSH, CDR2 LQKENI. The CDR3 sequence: CASSSDRGFGQPQHF. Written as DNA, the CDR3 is TGTGCCAGCTCATCCGACAGGGGTTTCGGTCAGCCCCAGCATTTT. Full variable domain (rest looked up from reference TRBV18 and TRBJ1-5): NAGVMQNPRHLVRRRGQEARLRCSPMKGHSHVYWYRQLPEEGLKFMVYLQKENIIDESGMPKERFSAEFPKEGPSILRIQQVVRGDSAAYFCASSSDRGFGQPQHFGDGTRLSIL.

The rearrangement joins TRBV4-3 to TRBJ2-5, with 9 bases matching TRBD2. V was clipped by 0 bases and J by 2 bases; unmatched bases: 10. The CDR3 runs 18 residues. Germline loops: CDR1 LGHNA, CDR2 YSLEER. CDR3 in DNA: TGCGCCAGCAGCCAAGATTTACCTAGCGGGGTACATCAAGAGACCCAGTACTTC. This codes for CASSQDLPSGVHQETQYF.

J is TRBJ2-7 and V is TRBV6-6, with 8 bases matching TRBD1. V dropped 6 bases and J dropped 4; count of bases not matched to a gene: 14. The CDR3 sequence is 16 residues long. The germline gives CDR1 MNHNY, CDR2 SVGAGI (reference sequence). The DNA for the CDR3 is TGTGCCAGCAGAAGACAGGGGACTTCGCTTCTATACGAGCAGTACTTC. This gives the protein CASRRQGTSLLYEQYF.

The CDR3 DNA reads TGTGCCAGCTCACCCGGACAGGGGGGACTGTTTTTT. This codes for CASSPGQGGLFF. This sequence joins TRBV18 and TRBJ1-4, with 10 bases matching TRBD1. The V and J ends lost 3 bases and 13 bases, in that order; junction bases with no gene match: 2. Germline V CDR1 and CDR2: KGHSH, LQKENI. This CDR3 comprises 12 residues.

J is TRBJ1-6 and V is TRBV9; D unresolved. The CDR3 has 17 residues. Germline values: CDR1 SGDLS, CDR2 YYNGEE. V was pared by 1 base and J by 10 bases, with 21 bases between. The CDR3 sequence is CASSVKDRTGSGSPLHF. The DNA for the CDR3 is TGTGCCAGCAGCGTAAAGGACCGCACGGGCTCGGGGTCACCCCTCCACTTT.

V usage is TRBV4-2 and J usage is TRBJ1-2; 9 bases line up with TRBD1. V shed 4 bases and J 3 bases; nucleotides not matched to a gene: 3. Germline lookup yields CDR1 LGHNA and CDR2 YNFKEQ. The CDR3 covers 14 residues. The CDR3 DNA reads TGTGCCAGCAGCCGACGGACAGGGGACTATGGCTACACCTTC. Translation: CASSRRTGDYGYTF.

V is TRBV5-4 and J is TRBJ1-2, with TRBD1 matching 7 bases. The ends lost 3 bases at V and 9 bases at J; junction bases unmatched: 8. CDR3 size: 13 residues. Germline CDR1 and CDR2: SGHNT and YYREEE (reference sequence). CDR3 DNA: TGTGCCAGCAGCTCCATACCGGGACAGAGCTACACCTTC. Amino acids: CASSSIPGQSYTF.

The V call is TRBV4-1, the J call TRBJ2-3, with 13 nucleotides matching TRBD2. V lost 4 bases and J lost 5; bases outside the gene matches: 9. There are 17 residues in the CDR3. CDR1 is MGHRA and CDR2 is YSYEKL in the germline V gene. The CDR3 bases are TGCGCCAGCAGCCTAGGATTCGGGACTAGCGGGATAGATACGCAGTATTTT. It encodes CASSLGFGTSGIDTQYF.

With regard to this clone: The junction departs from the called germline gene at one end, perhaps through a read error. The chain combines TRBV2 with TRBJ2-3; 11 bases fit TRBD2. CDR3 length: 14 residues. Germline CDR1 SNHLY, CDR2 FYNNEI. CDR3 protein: CTSKLAGETDTQYF. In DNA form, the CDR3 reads TGTACCAGCAAACTAGCGGGAGAGACAGATACGCAGTATTTT.

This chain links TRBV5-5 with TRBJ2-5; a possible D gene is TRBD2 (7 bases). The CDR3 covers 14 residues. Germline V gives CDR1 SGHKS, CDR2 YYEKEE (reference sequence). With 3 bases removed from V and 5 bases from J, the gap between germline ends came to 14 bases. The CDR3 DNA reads TGTGCCAGCAGCTGGGGGGGCCAGCGTGAGACCCAGTACTTC. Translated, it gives CASSWGGQRETQYF.

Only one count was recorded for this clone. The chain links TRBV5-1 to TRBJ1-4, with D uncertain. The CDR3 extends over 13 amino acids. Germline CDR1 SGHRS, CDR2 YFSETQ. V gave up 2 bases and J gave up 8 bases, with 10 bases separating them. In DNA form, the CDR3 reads TGCGCCAGCAGCTTTACAGTTTCCGAAAAACTGTTTTTT. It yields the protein CASSFTVSEKLFF.

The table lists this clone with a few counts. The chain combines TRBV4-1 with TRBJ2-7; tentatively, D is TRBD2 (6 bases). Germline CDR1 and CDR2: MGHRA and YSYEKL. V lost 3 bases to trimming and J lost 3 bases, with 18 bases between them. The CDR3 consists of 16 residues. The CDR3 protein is CASSHLPGTGDYEQYF. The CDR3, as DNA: TGCGCCAGCAGCCACCTCCCCGGGACGGGAGACTACGAGCAGTACTTC.

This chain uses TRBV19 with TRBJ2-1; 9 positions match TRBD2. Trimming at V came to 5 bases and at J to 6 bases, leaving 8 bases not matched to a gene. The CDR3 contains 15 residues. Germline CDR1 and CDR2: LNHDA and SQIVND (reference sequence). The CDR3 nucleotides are TGTGCCAGTAGTCTAACCGGGACTAGCCTCAATGAGCAGTTCTTC. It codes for CASSLTGTSLNEQFF. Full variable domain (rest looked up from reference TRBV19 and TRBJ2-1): DGGITQSPKYLFRKEGQNVTLSCEQNLNHDAMYWYRQDPGQGLRLIYYSQIVNDFQKGDIAEGYSVSREKKESFPLTVTSAQKNPTAFYLCASSLTGTSLNEQFFGPGTRLTVL.

CDR3 bases: TGTGCCGAAAGTAGGCGGGATGTAGATACGCAGTATTTT. It yields the protein CAESRRDVDTQYF. The rearrangement joins TRBV7-9 to TRBJ2-3; the D gene is possibly TRBD2 (6 bases). CDR1 is SEHNR and CDR2 is FQNEAQ in the germline V gene (reference sequence). The CDR3 sequence is 13 residues long. Trimming took 11 bases from V and 5 from J, leaving 17 bases between them.

CDR3 DNA: TGTGCCAGCAGTCTTGACCGGGACAGCAACTATGGCTACACCTTC. Protein product: CASSLDRDSNYGYTF. The chain is built from TRBV6-5 and TRBJ1-2; 7 bases match TRBD1. From germline, CDR1 is MNHEY and CDR2 SVGAGI. V shed 5 bases, J shed 2 bases, and the junction held 8 bases outside the gene matches. The CDR3 runs to 15 residues.

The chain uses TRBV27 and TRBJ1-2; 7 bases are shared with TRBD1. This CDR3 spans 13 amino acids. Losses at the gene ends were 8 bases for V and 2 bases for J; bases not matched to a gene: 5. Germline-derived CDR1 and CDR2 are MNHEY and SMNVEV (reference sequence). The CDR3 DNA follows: TGTGCCAGCCGGGACAGTCGAAACTATGGCTACACCTTC. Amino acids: CASRDSRNYGYTF.

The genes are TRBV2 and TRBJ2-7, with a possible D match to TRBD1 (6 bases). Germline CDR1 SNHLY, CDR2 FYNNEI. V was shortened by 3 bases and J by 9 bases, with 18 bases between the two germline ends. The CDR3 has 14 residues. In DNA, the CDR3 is TGTGCCAGCAGTGAGCGACAGGTGATGAGGGGGCAGTACTTC. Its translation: CASSERQVMRGQYF. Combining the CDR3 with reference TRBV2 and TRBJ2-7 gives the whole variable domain EPEVTQTPSHQVTQMGQEVILRCVPISNHLYFYWYRQILGQKVEFLVSFYNNEISEKSEIFDDQFSVERPDGSNFTLKIRSTKLEDSAMYFCASSERQVMRGQYFGPGTRLTVT.

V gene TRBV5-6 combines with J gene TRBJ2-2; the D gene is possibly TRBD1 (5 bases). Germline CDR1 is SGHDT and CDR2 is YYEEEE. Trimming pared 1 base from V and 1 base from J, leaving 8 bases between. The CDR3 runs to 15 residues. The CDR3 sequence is CASSLLRENTGELFF. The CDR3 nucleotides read TGTGCCAGCAGCTTGCTCAGGGAGAACACCGGGGAGCTGTTTTTT.

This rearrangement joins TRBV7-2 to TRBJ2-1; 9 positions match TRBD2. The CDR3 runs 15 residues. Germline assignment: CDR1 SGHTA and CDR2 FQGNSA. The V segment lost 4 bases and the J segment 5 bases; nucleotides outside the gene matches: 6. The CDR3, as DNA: TGTGCCAGCAGCTCCCGGGCTAGCGGGAACAATGAGCAGTTCTTC. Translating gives CASSSRASGNNEQFF.

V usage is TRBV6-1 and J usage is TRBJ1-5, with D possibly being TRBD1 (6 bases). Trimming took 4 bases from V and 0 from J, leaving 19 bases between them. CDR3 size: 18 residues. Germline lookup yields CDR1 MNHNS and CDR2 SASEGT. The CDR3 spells CASSVRIPGQLSNQPQHF. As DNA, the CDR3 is TGTGCCAGCAGTGTAAGGATCCCGGGACAACTTAGCAATCAGCCCCAGCATTTT.

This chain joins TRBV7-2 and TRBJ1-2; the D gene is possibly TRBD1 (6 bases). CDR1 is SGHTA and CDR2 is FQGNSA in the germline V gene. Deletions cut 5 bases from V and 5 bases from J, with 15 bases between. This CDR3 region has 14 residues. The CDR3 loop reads CASSIPRGSYGYTF. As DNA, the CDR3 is TGTGCCAGCAGCATTCCCAGGGGTTCTTATGGCTACACCTTC.

In nucleotides, the CDR3 is TGTGCCAGCAGCGGACGACAGGGGGCCACCGGGGAGCTGTTTTTT. Its protein product is CASSGRQGATGELFF. The V call is TRBV9, the J call TRBJ2-2; 10 nucleotides align to TRBD1. V shed 3 bases and J 4 bases; nucleotides not matched to a gene: 3. This CDR3 has 15 residues. Germline-derived CDR1 and CDR2 are SGDLS and YYNGEE.

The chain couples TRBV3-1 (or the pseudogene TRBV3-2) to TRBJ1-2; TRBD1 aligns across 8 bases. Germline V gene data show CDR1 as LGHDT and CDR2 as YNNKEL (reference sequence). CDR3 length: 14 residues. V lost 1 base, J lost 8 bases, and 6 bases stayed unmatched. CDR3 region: CASSQVDRAFGYTF. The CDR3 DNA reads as TGTGCCAGCAGCCAAGTGGACAGGGCATTCGGCTACACCTTC.

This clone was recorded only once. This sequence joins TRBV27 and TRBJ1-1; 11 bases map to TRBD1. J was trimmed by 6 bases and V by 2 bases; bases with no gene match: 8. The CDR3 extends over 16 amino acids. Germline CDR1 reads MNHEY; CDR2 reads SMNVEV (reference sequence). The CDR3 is CASSLKAGQGAAEAFF. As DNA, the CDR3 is TGTGCCAGCAGTTTAAAGGCCGGACAGGGGGCAGCTGAAGCTTTCTTT.